This T cell receptor (beta chain) originates from a study of blood T cell repertoires in COVID-19. The assay was immunoSEQ multiplex PCR, and TCRdb's table has in-frame clones only and misses some. The sample lists roughly 200,000 clones, roughly 88% occurring once. Trimming removed 4 bases from V and 6 bases from J; junction bases left unmatched: 7. This CDR3 region has 14 residues. Germline CDR1 reads SGHRS; CDR2 reads YFSETQ. Patients of the Seattle cohort, enrolled during active infection, were followed longitudinally. V and J are TRBV5-1 and TRBJ2-1; 7 bases are shared with TRBD2. The sequence was obtained from a man in his fifties with COVID-19, enrolled during active disease. Material: peripheral blood. The CDR3 nucleotides read TGCGCCAGCAGCCTTGCTCTAGCGGTCAATGAGCAGTTCTTC. As protein: CASSLALAVNEQFF.